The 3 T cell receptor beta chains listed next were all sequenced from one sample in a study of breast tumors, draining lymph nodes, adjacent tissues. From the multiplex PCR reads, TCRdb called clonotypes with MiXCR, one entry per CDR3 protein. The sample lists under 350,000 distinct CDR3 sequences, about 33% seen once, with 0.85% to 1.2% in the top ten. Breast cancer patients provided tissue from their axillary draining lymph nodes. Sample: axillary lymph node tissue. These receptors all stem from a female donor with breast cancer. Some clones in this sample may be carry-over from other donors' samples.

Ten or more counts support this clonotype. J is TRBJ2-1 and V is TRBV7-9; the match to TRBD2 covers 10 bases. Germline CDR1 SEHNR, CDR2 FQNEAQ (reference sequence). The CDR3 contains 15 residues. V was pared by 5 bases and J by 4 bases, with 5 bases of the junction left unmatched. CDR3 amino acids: CASSTGLAAYNEQFF. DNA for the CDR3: TGTGCCAGCAGCACCGGACTAGCGGCATACAATGAGCAGTTCTTC.

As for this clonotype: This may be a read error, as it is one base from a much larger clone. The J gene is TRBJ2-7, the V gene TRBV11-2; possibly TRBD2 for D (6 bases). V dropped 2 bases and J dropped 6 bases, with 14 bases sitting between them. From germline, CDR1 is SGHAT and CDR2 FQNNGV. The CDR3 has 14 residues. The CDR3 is CASSLSAEGSEQYF. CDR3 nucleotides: TGTGCCAGCAGCTTATCTGCGGAGGGGAGCGAGCAGTACTTC.

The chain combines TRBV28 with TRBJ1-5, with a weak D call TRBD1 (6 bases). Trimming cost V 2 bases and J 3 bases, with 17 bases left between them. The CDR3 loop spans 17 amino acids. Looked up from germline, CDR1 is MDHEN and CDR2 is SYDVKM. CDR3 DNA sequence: TGTGCCAGCAGTTTAGTGGGGGGGACATACATCAATCAGCCCCAGCATTTT. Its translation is CASSLVGGTYINQPQHF.